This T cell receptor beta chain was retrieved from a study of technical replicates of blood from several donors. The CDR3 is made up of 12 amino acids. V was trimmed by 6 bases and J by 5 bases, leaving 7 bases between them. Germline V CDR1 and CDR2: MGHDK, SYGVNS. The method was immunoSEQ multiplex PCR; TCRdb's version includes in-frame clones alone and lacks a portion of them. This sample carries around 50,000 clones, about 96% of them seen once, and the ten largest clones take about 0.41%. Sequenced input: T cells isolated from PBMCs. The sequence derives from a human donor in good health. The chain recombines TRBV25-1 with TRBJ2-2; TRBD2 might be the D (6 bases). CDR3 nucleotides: TGTGCCAGCAGGGGACTTACCGGGGAGCTGTTTTTT. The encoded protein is CASRGLTGELFF. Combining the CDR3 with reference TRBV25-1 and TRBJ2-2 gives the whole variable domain EADIYQTPRYLVIGTGKKITLECSQTMGHDKMYWYQQDPGMELHLIHYSYGVNSTEKGDLSSESTVSRIRTEHFPLTLESARPSHTSQYLCASRGLTGELFFGEGSRLTVL.